These 9 T cell receptor beta chains were sequenced from one sample in a study of CD4 T cells in relation to SARS-CoV-2 and coronaviruses. What these receptors recognize is not known. Produced via immunoSEQ multiplex PCR; TCRdb's table is partial and in-frame only. This table has 30,000 to 40,000 clones, around four fifths appearing once. Sequencing was carried out using memory CD4+ T cells from PBMCs, cultured in vitro. The receptors stem from an adult with COVID-19.

This chain connects TRBV24-1 to TRBJ1-3; D unclear. CDR3 length: 15 amino acids. Germline V gene sequence: CDR1 KGHDR, CDR2 SFDVKD. V dropped 4 bases and J dropped 0 bases, with 9 bases sitting between them. CDR3 region: CATSEPSDSGNTIYF. The CDR3 DNA reads TGTGCCACCAGTGAACCCTCAGACTCTGGAAACACCATATATTTT.

V and J are TRBV12-3 or TRBV12-4 and TRBJ2-2; D is unresolved. V shed 2 bases and J shed 9 bases, with 7 bases lying between them. CDR3 length: 12 amino acids. The CDR3 spells CASSLKSRELFF. The CDR3 DNA reads as TGTGCCAGCAGTTTAAAAAGCAGGGAGCTGTTTTTT.

The CDR3 spells CASTQGSSYNEQFF. CDR3 coding DNA: TGTGCCAGTACCCAAGGGAGCTCCTACAATGAGCAGTTCTTC. The chain has TRBV19 and TRBJ2-1; possibly TRBD2 for D (5 bases). The V gene's germline CDR1 is LNHDA and CDR2 SQIVND (reference sequence). The CDR3 is 14 residues long. V lost 7 bases to trimming and J lost 0 bases, with 10 bases between them.

The chain couples TRBV10-1 to TRBJ2-3; TRBD2 matches 7 bases. Looked up from germline, CDR1 is WNHNN and CDR2 is SYGVQD (reference sequence). With V trimmed by 3 bases and J by 2 bases, 8 bases remained unmatched. This CDR3 region has 16 residues. The CDR3 nucleotides read TGCGCCAGCAGTGACGGGCTAGCGGCACCCACAGATACGCAGTATTTT. This codes for CASSDGLAAPTDTQYF.

The genes are TRBV11-2 and TRBJ2-1; TRBD2 might be the D (6 bases). CDR3 length: 15 amino acids. Deletions cut 2 bases from V and 3 bases from J, with 11 bases between. Germline CDR1 SGHAT, CDR2 FQNNGV. The chain's CDR3 is CASSLLGGVYNEQFF. The CDR3 coding sequence is TGTGCCAGCAGCTTACTTGGCGGGGTCTACAATGAGCAGTTCTTC.

The chain is built from TRBV5-1 and TRBJ2-2; no firm D call. CDR3 length: 15 amino acids. V dropped 3 bases and J dropped 4 bases, with 13 bases sitting between them. Germline assignment: CDR1 SGHRS and CDR2 YFSETQ. The CDR3 DNA reads TGCGCCAGCAGCTGGGGTGAGCAGGCCACCGGGGAGCTGTTTTTT. It is translated as CASSWGEQATGELFF.

The chain joins TRBV4-2 to TRBJ2-1, with TRBD2 matching over 9 bases. From germline, CDR1 is LGHNA and CDR2 YNFKEQ. With V trimmed by 3 bases and J by 4 bases, 7 bases remained unmatched. The CDR3 has 16 residues. CDR3 sequence (DNA): TGTGCCAGCAGCCATGCCGGGACTAGCACTTACAATGAGCAGTTCTTC. Encoded protein: CASSHAGTSTYNEQFF.

The chain joins TRBV9 to TRBJ2-5; TRBD1 matches 7 bases. The ends lost 3 bases at V and 5 bases at J; junction bases unmatched: 7. Germline CDR1 SGDLS, CDR2 YYNGEE. The CDR3 totals 14 residues. The CDR3, as DNA: TGTGCCAGCAGCGGGACAGGAGTCGTGGAGACCCAGTACTTC. Encoded protein: CASSGTGVVETQYF.

This sequence joins TRBV11-3 and TRBJ2-2; 12 positions match TRBD2. Per germline, CDR1 SGHNT and CDR2 YENEEA. The junction had 5 bases not matched to a gene; V was cut back by 6 bases and J by 3 bases. This CDR3 comprises 16 residues. The CDR3 coding sequence is TGTGCCAGCAGTCCACGACTAGCGGGAGACACCGGGGAGCTGTTTTTT. Its protein product is CASSPRLAGDTGELFF.